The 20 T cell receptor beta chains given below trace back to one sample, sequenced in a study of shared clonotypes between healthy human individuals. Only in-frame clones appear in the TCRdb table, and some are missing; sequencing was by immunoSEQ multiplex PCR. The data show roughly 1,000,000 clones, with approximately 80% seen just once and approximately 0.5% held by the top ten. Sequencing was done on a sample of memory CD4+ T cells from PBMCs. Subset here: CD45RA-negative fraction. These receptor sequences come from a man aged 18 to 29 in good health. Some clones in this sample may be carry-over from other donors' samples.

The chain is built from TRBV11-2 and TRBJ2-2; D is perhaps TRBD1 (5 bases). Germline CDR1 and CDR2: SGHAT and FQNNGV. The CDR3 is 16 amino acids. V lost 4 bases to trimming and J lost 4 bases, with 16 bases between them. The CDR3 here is CASSSPQGWVTGELFF. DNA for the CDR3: TGTGCCAGCAGCTCTCCTCAGGGTTGGGTCACCGGGGAGCTGTTTTTT.

The CDR3 sequence is CASSLRRDTGELFF. In DNA, the CDR3 is TGTGCCAGCAGCTTAAGACGGGACACCGGGGAGCTGTTTTTT. The chain links TRBV7-2 to TRBJ2-2; no clear D. Trimming cost V 2 bases and J 3 bases, with 7 bases left between them. The CDR3 spans 14 residues. CDR1 and CDR2 (germline): SGHTA, FQGNSA.

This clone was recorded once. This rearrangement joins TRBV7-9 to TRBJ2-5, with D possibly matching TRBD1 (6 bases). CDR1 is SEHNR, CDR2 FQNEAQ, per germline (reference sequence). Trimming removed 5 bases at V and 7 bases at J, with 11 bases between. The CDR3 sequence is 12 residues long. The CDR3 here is CASSPQGSTQYF. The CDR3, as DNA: TGTGCCAGCAGCCCACAGGGTTCGACCCAGTACTTC.

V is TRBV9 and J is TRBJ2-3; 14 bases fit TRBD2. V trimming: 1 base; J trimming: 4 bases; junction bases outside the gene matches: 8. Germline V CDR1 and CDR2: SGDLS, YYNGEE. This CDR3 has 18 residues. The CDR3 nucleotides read TGTGCCAGCAGCGTACGGACTAGCGGGAGGATGGATGCAGATACGCAGTATTTT. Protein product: CASSVRTSGRMDADTQYF.

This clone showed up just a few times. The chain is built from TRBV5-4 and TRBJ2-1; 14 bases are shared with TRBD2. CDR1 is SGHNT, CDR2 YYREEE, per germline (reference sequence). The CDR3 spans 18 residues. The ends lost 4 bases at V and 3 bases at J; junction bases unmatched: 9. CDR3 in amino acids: CASSPGTSGSKGYNEQFF. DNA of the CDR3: TGTGCCAGCAGCCCTGGGACTAGCGGGAGCAAGGGCTACAATGAGCAGTTCTTC.

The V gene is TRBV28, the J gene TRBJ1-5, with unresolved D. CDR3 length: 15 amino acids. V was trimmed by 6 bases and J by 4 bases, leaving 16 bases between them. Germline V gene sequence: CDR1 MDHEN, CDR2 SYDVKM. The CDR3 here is CASRSTPIPNQPQHF. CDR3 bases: TGTGCCAGCAGAAGTACCCCAATACCTAATCAGCCCCAGCATTTT.

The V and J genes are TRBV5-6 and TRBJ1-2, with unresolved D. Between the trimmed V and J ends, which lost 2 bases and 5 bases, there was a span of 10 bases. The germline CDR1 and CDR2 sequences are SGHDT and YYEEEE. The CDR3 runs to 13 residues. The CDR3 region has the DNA TGTGCCAGCAGCTTCTCAGACGAATATGGCTACACCTTC. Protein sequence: CASSFSDEYGYTF.

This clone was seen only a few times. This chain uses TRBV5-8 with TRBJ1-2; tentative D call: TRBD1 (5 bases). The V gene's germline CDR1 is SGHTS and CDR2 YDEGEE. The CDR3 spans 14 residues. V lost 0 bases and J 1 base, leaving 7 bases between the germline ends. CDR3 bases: TGTGCCAGCAGCTTGGGAGGGGTTAACTATGGCTACACCTTC. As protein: CASSLGGVNYGYTF.

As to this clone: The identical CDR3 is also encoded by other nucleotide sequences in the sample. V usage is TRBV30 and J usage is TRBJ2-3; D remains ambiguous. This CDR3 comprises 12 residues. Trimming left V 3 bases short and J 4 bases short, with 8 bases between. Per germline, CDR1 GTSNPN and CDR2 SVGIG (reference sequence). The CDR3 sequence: CAWSVGADTQYF. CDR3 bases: TGTGCCTGGAGCGTTGGAGCAGATACGCAGTATTTT.

The CDR3 loop is CASSLAPSGYYEQYF. Here the CDR3 DNA reads TGCGCCAGCAGCTTGGCGCCTAGCGGCTACTACGAGCAGTACTTC. V and J are TRBV5-1 and TRBJ2-7; TRBD2 matches at 7 bases. Trimming removed 0 bases from V and 3 bases from J; junction bases left unmatched: 6. The CDR3 runs 15 residues. Germline V gene lookup returns CDR1 SGHRS and CDR2 YFSETQ.

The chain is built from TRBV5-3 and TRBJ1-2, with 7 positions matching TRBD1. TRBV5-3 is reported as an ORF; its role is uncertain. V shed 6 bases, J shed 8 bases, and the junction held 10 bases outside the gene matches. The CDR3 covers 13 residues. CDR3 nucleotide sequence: TGTGCCAGAAACACAGACAGGGCAATAGGCTACACCTTC. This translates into CARNTDRAIGYTF.

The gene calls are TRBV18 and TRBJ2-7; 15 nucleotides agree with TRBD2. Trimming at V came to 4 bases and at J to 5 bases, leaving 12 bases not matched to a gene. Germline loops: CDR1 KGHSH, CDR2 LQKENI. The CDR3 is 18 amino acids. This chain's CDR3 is CASSLGTSGRPLFHEQYF. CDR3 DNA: TGTGCCAGCTCACTGGGGACTAGCGGGAGGCCCCTTTTCCACGAGCAGTACTTC.

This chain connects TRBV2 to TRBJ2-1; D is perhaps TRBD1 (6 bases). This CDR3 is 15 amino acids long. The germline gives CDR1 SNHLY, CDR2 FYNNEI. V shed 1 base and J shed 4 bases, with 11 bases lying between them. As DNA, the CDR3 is TGTGCCAGCAGTGAAGGCAGGGGCCGATACAATGAGCAGTTCTTC. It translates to CASSEGRGRYNEQFF.

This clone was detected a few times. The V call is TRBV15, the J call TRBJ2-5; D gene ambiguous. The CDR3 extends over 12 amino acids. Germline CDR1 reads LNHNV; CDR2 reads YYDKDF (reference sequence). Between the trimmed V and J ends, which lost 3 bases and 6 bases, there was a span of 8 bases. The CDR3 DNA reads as TGTGCCACCAGCAGGACAAGGCAGACCCAGTACTTC. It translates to CATSRTRQTQYF.

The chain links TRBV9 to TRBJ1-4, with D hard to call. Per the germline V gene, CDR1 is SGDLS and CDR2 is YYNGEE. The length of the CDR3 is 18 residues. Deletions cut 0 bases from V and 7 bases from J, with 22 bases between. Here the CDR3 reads CASSVDGRSGSAGEKLFF. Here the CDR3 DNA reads TGTGCCAGCAGCGTAGATGGCAGGTCCGGATCTGCAGGTGAAAAACTGTTTTTT.

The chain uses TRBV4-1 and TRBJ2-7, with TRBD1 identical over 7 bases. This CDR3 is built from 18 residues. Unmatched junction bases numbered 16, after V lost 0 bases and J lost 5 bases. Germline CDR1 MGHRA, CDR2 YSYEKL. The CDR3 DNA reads TGCGCCAGCAGCCAAGATAGGGGCACCAGAGACAGGGTCCACGAGCAGTACTTC. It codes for CASSQDRGTRDRVHEQYF.

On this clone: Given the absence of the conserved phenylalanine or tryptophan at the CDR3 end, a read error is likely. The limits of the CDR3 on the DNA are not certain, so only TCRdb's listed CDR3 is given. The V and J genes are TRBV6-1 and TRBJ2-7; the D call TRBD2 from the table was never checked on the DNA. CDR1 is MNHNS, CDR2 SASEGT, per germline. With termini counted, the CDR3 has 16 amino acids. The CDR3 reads CASSEAGEGFGSSARG.

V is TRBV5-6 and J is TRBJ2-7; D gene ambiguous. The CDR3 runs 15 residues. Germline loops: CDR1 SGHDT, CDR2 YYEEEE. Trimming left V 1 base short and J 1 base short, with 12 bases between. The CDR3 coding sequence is TGTGCCAGCAGCTTGTTTGGGTTAGCATCCTACGAGCAGTACTTC. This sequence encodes CASSLFGLASYEQYF.

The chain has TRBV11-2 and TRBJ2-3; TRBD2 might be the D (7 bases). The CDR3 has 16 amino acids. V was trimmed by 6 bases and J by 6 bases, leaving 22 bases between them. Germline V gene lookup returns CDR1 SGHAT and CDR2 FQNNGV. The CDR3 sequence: CASRTPRGAGEDTQYF. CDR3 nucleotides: TGTGCCAGCAGAACCCCCCGGGGGGCGGGAGAGGATACGCAGTATTTT.

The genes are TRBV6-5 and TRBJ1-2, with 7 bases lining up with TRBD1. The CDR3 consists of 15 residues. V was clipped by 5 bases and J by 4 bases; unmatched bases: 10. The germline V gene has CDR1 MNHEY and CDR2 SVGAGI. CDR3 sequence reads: CASSRRTGDIYGYTF. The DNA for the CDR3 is TGTGCCAGCAGTCGACGGACAGGAGACATCTATGGCTACACCTTC.